The source of this T cell receptor (beta chain) is a study of beta chain features in type 1 diabetes. Purity exceeded 98% in all sorted populations. Investigators reverse transcribed all isolated RNA, so they sequenced expressed TCRB transcripts. Sequenced by immunoSEQ multiplex PCR; TCRdb stores in-frame clones only, minus some. The sample has 25,000 or so clones, about 70% seen once. This CDR3 comprises 17 residues. The germline gives CDR1 ENHRY, CDR2 SYGVKD. The J segment lost 0 bases and the V segment lost 7 bases, leaving 10 bases of the junction unmatched. This clone was found a few times. The sequence was collected from a woman aged 40-49 years in good health. The rearrangement uses TRBV10-3 and TRBJ2-2; 8 bases are shared with TRBD2. The sequenced sample was Tregs from blood. For the CDR3, the DNA is TGTGCCATCAACTTGGGTCGGGGGGGTCCGAACACCGGGGAGCTGTTTTTT. Its translation is CAINLGRGGPNTGELFF.